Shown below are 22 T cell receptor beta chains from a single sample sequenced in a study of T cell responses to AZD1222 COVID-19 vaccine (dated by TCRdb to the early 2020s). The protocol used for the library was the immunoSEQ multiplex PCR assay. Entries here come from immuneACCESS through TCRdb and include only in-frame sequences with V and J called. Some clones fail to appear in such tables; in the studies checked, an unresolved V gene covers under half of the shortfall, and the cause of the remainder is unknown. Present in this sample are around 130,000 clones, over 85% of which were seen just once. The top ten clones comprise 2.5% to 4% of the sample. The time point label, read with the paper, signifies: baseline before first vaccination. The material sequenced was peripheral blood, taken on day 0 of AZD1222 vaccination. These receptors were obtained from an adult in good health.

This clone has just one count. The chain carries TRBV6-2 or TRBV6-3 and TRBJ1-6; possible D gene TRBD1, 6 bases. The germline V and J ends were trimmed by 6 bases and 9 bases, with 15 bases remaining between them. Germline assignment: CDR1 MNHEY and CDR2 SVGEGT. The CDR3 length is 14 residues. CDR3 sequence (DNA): TGTGCCAGCAGCCCGGCCAGGGGCAGTTCACCCCTCCACTTT. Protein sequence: CASSPARGSSPLHF.

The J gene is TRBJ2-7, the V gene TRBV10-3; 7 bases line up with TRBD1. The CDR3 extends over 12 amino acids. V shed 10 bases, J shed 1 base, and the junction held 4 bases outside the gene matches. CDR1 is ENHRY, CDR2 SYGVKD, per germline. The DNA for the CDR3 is TGTGCCAATGGACAGGCGTCCTACGAGCAGTACTTC. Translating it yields CANGQASYEQYF.

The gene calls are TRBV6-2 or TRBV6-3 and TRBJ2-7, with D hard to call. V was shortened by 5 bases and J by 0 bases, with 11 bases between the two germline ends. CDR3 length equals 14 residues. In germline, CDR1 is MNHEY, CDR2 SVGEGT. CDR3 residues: CASSHRHRSYEQYF. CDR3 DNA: TGTGCCAGCAGTCATAGGCACCGCTCCTACGAGCAGTACTTC.

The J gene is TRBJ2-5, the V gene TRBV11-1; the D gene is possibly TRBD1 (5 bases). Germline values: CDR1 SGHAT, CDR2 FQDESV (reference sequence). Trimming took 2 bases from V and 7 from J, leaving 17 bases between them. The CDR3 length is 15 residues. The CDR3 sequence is CASSLPQGRGRTQYF. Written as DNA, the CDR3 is TGTGCCAGCAGCTTACCTCAGGGTCGCGGCAGGACCCAGTACTTC.

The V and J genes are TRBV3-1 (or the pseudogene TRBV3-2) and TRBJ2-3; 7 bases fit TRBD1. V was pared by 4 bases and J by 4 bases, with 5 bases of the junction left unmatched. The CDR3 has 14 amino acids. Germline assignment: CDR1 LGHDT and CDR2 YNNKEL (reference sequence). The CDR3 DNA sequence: TGTGCCAGCAGCCCAGGGGGAATGTCAGATACGCAGTATTTT. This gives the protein CASSPGGMSDTQYF.

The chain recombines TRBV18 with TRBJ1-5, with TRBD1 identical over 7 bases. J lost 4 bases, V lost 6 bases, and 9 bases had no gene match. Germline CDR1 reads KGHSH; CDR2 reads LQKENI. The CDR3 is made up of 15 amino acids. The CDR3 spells CASSPDRVRNQPQHF. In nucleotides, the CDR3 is TGTGCCAGCTCCCCTGACAGGGTCAGGAATCAGCCCCAGCATTTT. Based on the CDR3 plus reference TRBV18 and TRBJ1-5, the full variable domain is NAGVMQNPRHLVRRRGQEARLRCSPMKGHSHVYWYRQLPEEGLKFMVYLQKENIIDESGMPKERFSAEFPKEGPSILRIQQVVRGDSAAYFCASSPDRVRNQPQHFGDGTRLSIL.

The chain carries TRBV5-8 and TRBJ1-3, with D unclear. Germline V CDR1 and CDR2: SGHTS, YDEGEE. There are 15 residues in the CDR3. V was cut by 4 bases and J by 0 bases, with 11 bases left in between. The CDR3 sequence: CASSRPGRSGNTIYF. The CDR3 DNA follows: TGTGCCAGCAGCCGCCCGGGCCGCTCTGGAAACACCATATATTTT.

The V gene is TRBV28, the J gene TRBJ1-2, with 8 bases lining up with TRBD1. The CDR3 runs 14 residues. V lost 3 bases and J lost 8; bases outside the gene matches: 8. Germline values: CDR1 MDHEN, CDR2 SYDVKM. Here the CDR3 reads CASSLVQGAGGYTF. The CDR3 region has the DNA TGTGCCAGCAGTTTGGTGCAGGGGGCCGGAGGCTACACCTTC.

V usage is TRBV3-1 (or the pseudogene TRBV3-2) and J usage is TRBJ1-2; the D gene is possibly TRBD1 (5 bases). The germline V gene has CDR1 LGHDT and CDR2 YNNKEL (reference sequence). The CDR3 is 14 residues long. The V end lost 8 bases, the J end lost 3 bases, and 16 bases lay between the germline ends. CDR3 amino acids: CASGVRGTYYGYTF. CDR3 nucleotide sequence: TGTGCCAGCGGCGTACGGGGGACCTACTATGGCTACACCTTC.

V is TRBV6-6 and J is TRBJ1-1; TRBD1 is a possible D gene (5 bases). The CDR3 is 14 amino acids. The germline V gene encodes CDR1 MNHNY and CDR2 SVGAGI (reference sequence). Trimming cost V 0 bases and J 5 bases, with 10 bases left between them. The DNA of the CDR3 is TGTGCCAGCAGTTACTCGGTCAAGGGGACTGAAGCTTTCTTT. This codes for CASSYSVKGTEAFF.

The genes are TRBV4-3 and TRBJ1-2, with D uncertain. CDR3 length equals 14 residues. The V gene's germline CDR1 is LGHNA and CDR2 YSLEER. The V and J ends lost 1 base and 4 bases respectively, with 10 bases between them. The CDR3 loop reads CASSQGVAFYGYTF. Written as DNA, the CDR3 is TGCGCCAGCAGCCAAGGGGTGGCGTTCTATGGCTACACCTTC.

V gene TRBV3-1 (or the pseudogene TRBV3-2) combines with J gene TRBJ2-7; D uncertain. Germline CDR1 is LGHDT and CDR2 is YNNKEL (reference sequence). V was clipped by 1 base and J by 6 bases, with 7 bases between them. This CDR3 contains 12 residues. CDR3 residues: CASSQVLTEQYF. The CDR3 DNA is TGTGCCAGCAGCCAAGTTTTAACCGAGCAGTACTTC.

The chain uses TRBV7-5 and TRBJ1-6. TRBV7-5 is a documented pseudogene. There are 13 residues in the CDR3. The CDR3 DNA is TGTGCCAGAAGCCGGGGGGGGAATTCACCCCTCCACTTT. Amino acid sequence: CARSRGGNSPLHF.

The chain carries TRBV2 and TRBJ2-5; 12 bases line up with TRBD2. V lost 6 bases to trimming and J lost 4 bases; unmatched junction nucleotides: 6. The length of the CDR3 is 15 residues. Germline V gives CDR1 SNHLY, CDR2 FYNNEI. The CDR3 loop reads CASSRLAGAIETQYF. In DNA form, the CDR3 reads TGTGCCAGCAGCCGACTAGCGGGAGCGATAGAGACCCAGTACTTC.

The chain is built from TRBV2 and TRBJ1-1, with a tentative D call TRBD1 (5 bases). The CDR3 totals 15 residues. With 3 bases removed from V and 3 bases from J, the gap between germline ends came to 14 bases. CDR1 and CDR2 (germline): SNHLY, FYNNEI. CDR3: CASSEQGVSDTEAFF. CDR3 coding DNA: TGTGCCAGCAGTGAGCAGGGAGTCTCGGACACTGAAGCTTTCTTT.

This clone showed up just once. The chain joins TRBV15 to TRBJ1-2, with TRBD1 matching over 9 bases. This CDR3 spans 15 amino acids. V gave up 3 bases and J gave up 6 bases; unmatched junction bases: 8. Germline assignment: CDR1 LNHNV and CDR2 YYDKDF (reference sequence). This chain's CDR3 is CATSSLGTGFHGYTF. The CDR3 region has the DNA TGTGCCACCAGCAGTCTTGGGACAGGGTTCCATGGCTACACCTTC. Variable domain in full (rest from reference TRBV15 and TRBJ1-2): DAMVIQNPRYQVTQFGKPVTLSCSQTLNHNVMYWYQQKSSQAPKLLFHYYDKDFNNEADTPDNFQSRRPNTSFCFLDIRSPGLGDTAMYLCATSSLGTGFHGYTFGSGTRLTVV.

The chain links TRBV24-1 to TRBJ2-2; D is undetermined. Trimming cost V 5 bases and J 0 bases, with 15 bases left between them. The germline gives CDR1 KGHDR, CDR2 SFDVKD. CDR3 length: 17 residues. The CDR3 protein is CATSGPSMTTNTGELFF. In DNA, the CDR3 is TGTGCCACCAGTGGTCCCTCAATGACAACGAACACCGGGGAGCTGTTTTTT.

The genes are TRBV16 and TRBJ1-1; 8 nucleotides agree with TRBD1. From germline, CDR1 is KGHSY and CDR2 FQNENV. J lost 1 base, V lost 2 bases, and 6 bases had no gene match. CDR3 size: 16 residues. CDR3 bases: TGTGCCAGCAGCCAACCGGGACAGGTAGAGAACACTGAAGCTTTCTTT. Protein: CASSQPGQVENTEAFF.

The CDR3, as DNA: TGTGCCAGCAGCTTAGTGGCTAGCGGGAGGGCCATGCGGACCCAGTACTTC. The encoded protein is CASSLVASGRAMRTQYF. The V gene is TRBV7-8, the J gene TRBJ2-5; 12 bases fit TRBD2. The CDR3 extends over 17 amino acids. CDR1 is SGHVS, CDR2 FQNEAQ, per germline. V lost 1 base and J lost 7; bases outside the gene matches: 10.

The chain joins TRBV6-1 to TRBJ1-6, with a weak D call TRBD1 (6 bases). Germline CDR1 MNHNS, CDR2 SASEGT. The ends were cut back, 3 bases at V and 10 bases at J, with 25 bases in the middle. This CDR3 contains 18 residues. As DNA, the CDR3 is TGTGCCAGCAGTGAGCCAAGAGGGGGACAACCCTTGGAATCACCCCTCCACTTT. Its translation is CASSEPRGGQPLESPLHF.

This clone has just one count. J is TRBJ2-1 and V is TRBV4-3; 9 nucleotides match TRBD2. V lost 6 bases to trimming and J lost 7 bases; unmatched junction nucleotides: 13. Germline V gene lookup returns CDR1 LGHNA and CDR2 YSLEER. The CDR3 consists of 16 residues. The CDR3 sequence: CASRQSTGGRANEQFF. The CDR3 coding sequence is TGCGCCAGCAGACAATCAACGGGCGGGAGGGCGAATGAGCAGTTCTTC.

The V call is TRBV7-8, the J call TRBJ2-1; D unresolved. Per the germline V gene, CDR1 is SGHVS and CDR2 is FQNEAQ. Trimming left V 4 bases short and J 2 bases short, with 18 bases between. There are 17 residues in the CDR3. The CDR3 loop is CASSSRLRPAPYNEQFF. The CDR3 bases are TGTGCCAGCAGCTCCCGACTTCGCCCGGCGCCCTACAATGAGCAGTTCTTC.